This record covers a single TCR beta chain. This entry comes from a study of shared clonotypes between healthy human individuals. The protocol was immunoSEQ multiplex PCR, while the TCRdb copy is restricted to in-frame clones and leaves out a portion. The repertoire holds around 500,000 clones, with 81% as singletons. V shed 6 bases and J 15 bases; nucleotides not matched to a gene: 9. The CDR3 covers 11 residues. Germline lookup yields CDR1 DFQATT and CDR2 SNEGSKA (reference sequence). Sample: PBMCs. The clonotype was recovered from a middle-aged woman in good health. Some clones in this sample may be carry-over from other donors' samples. The chain is built from TRBV20-1 and TRBJ2-1, with TRBD2 matching over 9 bases. In DNA form, the CDR3 reads TGCAGTGCGGGGCTAGCGGGATCCCGGTTCTTC. It encodes CSAGLAGSRFF.